The present TCR beta chain was sequenced within a study of graft-versus-host responses after intestinal transplantation. The repertoire was sequenced with immunoSEQ multiplex PCR; TCRdb's copy has only in-frame clones and lacks some. There are tens of thousands of clones in the sample; approximately 95% occur only once, and 0.2% to 0.25% lies in the top ten. V dropped 4 bases and J dropped 6 bases, with 14 bases sitting between them. Germline V CDR1 and CDR2: SGHTA, FQGTGA. This CDR3 is 14 amino acids long. On this clone itself: As yet, its antigen is unknown.

This clonotype originated in a human donor who was the organ donor for an intestinal transplant. The sample here was unstimulated CD8+ T cells sorted from spleen or lymph node cells, taken before transplant. The V call is TRBV7-3, the J call TRBJ2-3; D gene unclear. As DNA, the CDR3 is TGTGCCAGCAGCTCCTGGGAAGGTGGGGATACGCAGTATTTT. It translates to CASSSWEGGDTQYF.